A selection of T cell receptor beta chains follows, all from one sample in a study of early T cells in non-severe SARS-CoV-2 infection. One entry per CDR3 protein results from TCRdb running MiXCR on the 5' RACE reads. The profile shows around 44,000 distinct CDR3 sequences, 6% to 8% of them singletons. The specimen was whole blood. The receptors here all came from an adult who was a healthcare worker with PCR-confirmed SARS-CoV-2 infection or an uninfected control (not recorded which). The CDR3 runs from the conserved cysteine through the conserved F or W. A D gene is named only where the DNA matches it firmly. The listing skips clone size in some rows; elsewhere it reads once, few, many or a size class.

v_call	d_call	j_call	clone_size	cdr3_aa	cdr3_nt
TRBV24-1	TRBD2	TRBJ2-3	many	CATSDGGLAPDTQYF	TGTGCCACCAGTGATGGAGGACTAGCTCCAGATACGCAGTATTTT
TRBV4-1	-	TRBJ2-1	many	CASSQQVLSYNEQFF	TGCGCCAGCAGCCAACAGGTTCTCTCCTACAATGAGCAGTTCTTC
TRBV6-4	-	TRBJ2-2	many	CASSDGWKYTGELFF	TGTGCCAGCAGTGACGGTTGGAAATACACCGGGGAGCTGTTTTTT
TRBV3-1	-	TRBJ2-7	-	CASSQAKLPSYEQYF	TGTGCCAGCAGCCAAGCGAAACTACCTTCCTACGAGCAGTACTTC
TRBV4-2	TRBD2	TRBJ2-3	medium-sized	CASSQDLAEGQRGGQTDTQYF	TGTGCCAGCAGCCAAGATCTTGCTGAGGGCCAGCGGGGGGGCCAGACAGATACGCAGTATTTT
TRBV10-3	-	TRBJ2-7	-	CAISEPDSHGFEQYF	TGTGCCATCAGTGAGCCGGACAGTCATGGTTTCGAGCAGTACTTC
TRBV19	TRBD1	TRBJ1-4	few	CATQGQGIEKLFF	TGTGCCACGCAAGGACAGGGGATTGAAAAACTGTTTTTT
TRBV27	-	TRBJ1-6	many	CASSPRRRDSPLHF	TGTGCCAGCAGTCCGAGACGGCGGGATTCACCCCTCCACTTT
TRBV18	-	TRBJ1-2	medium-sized	CASSSNEAPASYTF	TGTGCCAGCTCCTCGAACGAGGCGCCGGCGAGCTACACCTTC
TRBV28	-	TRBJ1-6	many	CATTTESSYNSPLHF	TGTGCCACCACAACAGAGAGCTCCTATAATTCACCCCTCCACTTT
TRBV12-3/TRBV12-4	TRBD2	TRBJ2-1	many	CASSLTSGVTEQFF	TGTGCCAGCAGTTTGACTAGCGGGGTAACTGAGCAGTTCTTC
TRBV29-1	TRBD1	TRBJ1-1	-	CSAGTGLNTEAFF	TGCAGCGCGGGGACAGGGCTGAACACTGAAGCTTTCTTT
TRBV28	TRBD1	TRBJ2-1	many	CASSPTGGSYNEQFF	TGTGCCAGCAGTCCCACAGGGGGCTCCTACAATGAGCAGTTCTTC
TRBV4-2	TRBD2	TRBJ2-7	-	CASSQLAGGPGEQYF	TGTGCCAGCAGCCAACTAGCGGGGGGGCCGGGTGAGCAGTACTTC
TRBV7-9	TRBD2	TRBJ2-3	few	CASSSTGTSGAFTDTQYF	TGTGCCAGCAGCTCCACCGGGACTAGCGGGGCCTTCACAGATACGCAGTATTTT
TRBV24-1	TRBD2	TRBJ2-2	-	CATGREPNTGELFF	TGTGCCACCGGGAGGGAACCGAACACCGGGGAGCTGTTTTTT
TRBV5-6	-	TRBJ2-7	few	CASSLAARSYEQYF	TGTGCCAGCAGCTTGGCCGCCAGAAGCTACGAGCAGTACTTC
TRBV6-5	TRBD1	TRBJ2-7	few	CASSYSNRGYEQYF	TGTGCCAGCAGTTACTCGAACAGGGGGTACGAGCAGTACTTC
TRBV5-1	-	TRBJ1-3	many	CASSLDGASSGNTIYF	TGCGCCAGCAGCTTGGACGGGGCCAGCTCTGGAAACACCATATATTTT